These 8 T cell receptor beta chains share one sample of origin, sequenced in a study of blood T cell repertoires in COVID-19. Assay used: immunoSEQ multiplex PCR; TCRdb lists only in-frame clones, some missing. The data show about 90,000 clones, 80% to 90% seen once. The sequenced sample was peripheral blood. Every receptor here comes from a human donor in a cohort sampled during active COVID-19.

The V call is TRBV30, the J call TRBJ1-2; 7 nucleotides agree with TRBD1. Per germline, CDR1 GTSNPN and CDR2 SVGIG (reference sequence). The CDR3 has 14 residues. V lost 0 bases, J lost 3 bases, and 4 bases stayed unmatched. Here the CDR3 reads CAWSVWTGYYGYTF. CDR3 DNA: TGTGCCTGGAGTGTCTGGACAGGATACTATGGCTACACCTTC.

The V and J genes are TRBV27 and TRBJ2-7, with 9 nucleotides matching TRBD1. Trimming cost V 2 bases and J 5 bases; bases outside gene matches: 19. Per germline, CDR1 MNHEY and CDR2 SMNVEV (reference sequence). The CDR3 covers 19 residues. The CDR3 is CASSLTPFVPGTGPDEQYF. CDR3 bases: TGTGCCAGCAGTTTAACCCCTTTTGTACCCGGGACAGGGCCCGACGAGCAGTACTTC.

The CDR3 sequence is CASNSLGQVRDTQYF. In DNA, the CDR3 is TGTGCCAGCAACTCGCTAGGACAGGTTCGGGATACGCAGTATTTT. The chain recombines TRBV27 with TRBJ2-3; 7 bases are a match to TRBD1. The V gene's germline CDR1 is MNHEY and CDR2 SMNVEV (reference sequence). Germline trimming cut 7 bases from V and 6 bases from J; bases unmatched to any gene: 13. This CDR3 is 15 amino acids long.

The chain uses TRBV28 and TRBJ1-2, with 9 bases lining up with TRBD1. This CDR3 has 16 residues. The junction had 7 bases not matched to a gene; V was cut back by 2 bases and J by 3 bases. Germline CDR1 is MDHEN and CDR2 is SYDVKM. The chain's CDR3 is CASSLAGTGSYYGYTF. CDR3 bases: TGTGCCAGCAGTTTAGCCGGGACAGGGTCCTACTATGGCTACACCTTC.

The chain joins TRBV7-9 to TRBJ2-3, with 7 bases fitting TRBD2. Germline-derived CDR1 and CDR2 are SEHNR and FQNEAQ (reference sequence). The V segment lost 7 bases and the J segment 2 bases; nucleotides outside the gene matches: 12. There are 16 residues in the CDR3. CDR3 protein: CASNQGLRGFTDTQYF. For the CDR3, the DNA is TGTGCCAGCAACCAAGGCCTGCGGGGGTTCACAGATACGCAGTATTTT.

CDR3 sequence: CASSQPRQDNYGYTF. The CDR3 bases are TGCGCCAGCAGCCAACCTAGACAGGATAACTATGGCTACACCTTC. The chain recombines TRBV4-1 with TRBJ1-2, with D perhaps TRBD1 (6 bases). CDR3 length: 15 amino acids. Looked up from germline, CDR1 is MGHRA and CDR2 is YSYEKL. Trimming stripped 2 bases from V and 1 base from J, with 11 bases between.

The V and J genes are TRBV12-2 and TRBJ1-1; the table's D call of TRBD1 was not tested on the DNA. TRBV12-2 represents a pseudogene. This CDR3 is built from 14 residues. Written as DNA, the CDR3 is TGTGCAAGTCGCTTAGCGCCGACAGTCACTGAAGCTTTCTTT. Translating gives CASRLAPTVTEAFF.

The chain couples TRBV10-3 to TRBJ2-3; 9 bases align to TRBD1. CDR1 and CDR2 (germline): ENHRY, SYGVKD. This CDR3 region has 15 residues. V shed 5 bases and J 8 bases; nucleotides not matched to a gene: 11. The CDR3 region is CAISPGQGTVGTQYF. The CDR3 nucleotides read TGTGCCATCAGTCCGGGACAGGGAACGGTTGGTACGCAGTATTTT.